One and the same sample provided the 30 T cell receptor beta chains below, sequenced in a study of blood T cell repertoires in COVID-19. The data were produced by immunoSEQ multiplex PCR, yet TCRdb's version contains in-frame clones alone and is incomplete. The sample has fewer than 250,000 clones; 85% are singletons. Sequenced input: peripheral blood. Receptors were obtained from a man between 60 and 70 years old with COVID-19, enrolled during active disease.

V is TRBV10-1 and J is TRBJ1-1, with D possibly matching TRBD1 (5 bases). The CDR3 runs to 15 residues. Per the germline V gene, CDR1 is WNHNN and CDR2 is SYGVQD (reference sequence). With 2 bases removed from V and 1 base from J, the gap between germline ends came to 11 bases. CDR3 DNA sequence: TGCGCCAGCAGTGAGCAACGTCAGGGGAACACTGAAGCTTTCTTT. Translated, it gives CASSEQRQGNTEAFF.

CDR3 protein: CASGQGAIGELFF. CDR3 DNA sequence: TGTGCCAGCGGACAGGGGGCGATCGGGGAGCTGTTTTTT. The rearrangement joins TRBV7-6 to TRBJ2-2; 11 nucleotides agree with TRBD1. This CDR3 spans 13 amino acids. After removal of 8 bases from V and 7 bases from J, the junction contained 3 bases not matched to a gene. In germline, CDR1 is SGHVS, CDR2 FNYEAQ.

V gene TRBV7-2 combines with J gene TRBJ2-7, with 7 positions matching TRBD1. The CDR3 consists of 15 residues. The junction had 6 bases not matched to a gene; V was cut back by 0 bases and J by 4 bases. Germline loops: CDR1 SGHTA, CDR2 FQGNSA. In DNA form, the CDR3 reads TGTGCCAGCAGCTTAGCGGGGACAGCCTATTACGAGCAGTACTTC. Amino acids: CASSLAGTAYYEQYF.

V and J are TRBV19 and TRBJ1-2; the match to TRBD1 covers 8 bases. Trimming at V came to 5 bases and at J to 5 bases, leaving 13 bases not matched to a gene. Germline-derived CDR1 and CDR2 are LNHDA and SQIVND (reference sequence). This CDR3 has 16 residues. CDR3 residues: CASSYTGGTRPYGYTF. The DNA for the CDR3 is TGTGCCAGTAGTTACACAGGGGGTACGAGACCTTATGGCTACACCTTC.

The V gene is TRBV10-3, the J gene TRBJ2-7, with TRBD1 as a possible D gene (5 bases). This CDR3 spans 13 amino acids. V lost 6 bases and J 2 bases, leaving 11 bases between the germline ends. CDR1 and CDR2 from the germline V gene are ENHRY and SYGVKD. CDR3 sequence (DNA): TGTGCCATCAGGGTAGACAGAACCTACGAGCAGTACTTC. Its translation is CAIRVDRTYEQYF.

CDR3 in DNA: TGTGCCAGCAGCATTGGGGACAGGGGCGGTCAGCCCCAGCATTTT. Encoded protein: CASSIGDRGGQPQHF. The V gene is TRBV5-8, the J gene TRBJ1-5, with TRBD1 matching 10 bases. The CDR3 is made up of 15 amino acids. Germline V gene data show CDR1 as SGHTS and CDR2 as YDEGEE. Trimming cost V 4 bases and J 6 bases; bases outside gene matches: 7.

The J gene is TRBJ1-5, the V gene TRBV7-2; perhaps TRBD1 as D (5 bases). V was cut by 1 base and J by 1 base, with 8 bases left in between. Germline CDR1 SGHTA, CDR2 FQGNSA. The CDR3 runs 15 residues. CDR3 region: CASSLERGSNQPQHF. Here the CDR3 DNA reads TGTGCCAGCAGCTTAGAACGGGGGAGCAATCAGCCCCAGCATTTT. Based on the CDR3 plus reference TRBV7-2 and TRBJ1-5, the full variable domain is GAGVSQSPSNKVTEKGKDVELRCDPISGHTALYWYRQSLGQGLEFLIYFQGNSAPDKSGLPSDRFSAERTGGSVSTLTIQRTQQEDSAVYLCASSLERGSNQPQHFGDGTRLSIL.

This clone was detected only a few times. The chain joins TRBV5-5 to TRBJ2-7; 8 bases fit TRBD1. The junction had 9 bases not matched to a gene; V was cut back by 4 bases and J by 3 bases. The CDR3 consists of 15 residues. Germline CDR1 SGHKS, CDR2 YYEKEE (reference sequence). In DNA form, the CDR3 reads TGTGCCAGCAGCCAGGACAGGGCGAAGCTCTACGAGCAGTACTTC. This encodes CASSQDRAKLYEQYF.

J is TRBJ1-6 and V is TRBV11-3; unclear D gene. Germline lookup yields CDR1 SGHNT and CDR2 YENEEA. The length of the CDR3 is 14 residues. Trimming took 3 bases from V and 7 from J, leaving 10 bases between them. CDR3 in DNA: TGTGCCAGCAGCTTGAACGCCGGGAATTCACCCCTCCACTTT. This gives the protein CASSLNAGNSPLHF.

This clone was found once. This CDR3 is also generated by other DNA sequences in the sample. The chain recombines TRBV30 with TRBJ1-5; possible D gene TRBD1, 5 bases. The CDR3 length is 13 residues. Germline V CDR1 and CDR2: GTSNPN, SVGIG (reference sequence). Trimming cost V 1 base and J 4 bases, with 8 bases left between them. Written as DNA, the CDR3 is TGTGCCTGGAGTGGAAGGGGAAATCAGCCCCAGCATTTT. It codes for CAWSGRGNQPQHF.

V and J are TRBV2 and TRBJ2-1; no definite D call. The CDR3 loop spans 14 amino acids. Germline V CDR1 and CDR2: SNHLY, FYNNEI. With 4 bases removed from V and 4 bases from J, the gap between germline ends came to 11 bases. CDR3 DNA: TGTGCCAGCAGTGTCCGGTCCGTTTACAATGAGCAGTTCTTC. Its protein product is CASSVRSVYNEQFF. The whole variable domain, remainder taken from reference TRBV2 and TRBJ2-1, is EPEVTQTPSHQVTQMGQEVILRCVPISNHLYFYWYRQILGQKVEFLVSFYNNEISEKSEIFDDQFSVERPDGSNFTLKIRSTKLEDSAMYFCASSVRSVYNEQFFGPGTRLTVL.

The genes are TRBV29-1 and TRBJ2-1; 8 positions agree with TRBD1. CDR1 SQVTM and CDR2 ANQGSEA come from the germline V gene. V lost 7 bases to trimming and J lost 5 bases; unmatched junction nucleotides: 10. This CDR3 has 14 amino acids. CDR3 DNA sequence: TGCAGCGCAGGGGGCGGGGCGTCCCACAATGAGCAGTTCTTC. Amino acid sequence: CSAGGGASHNEQFF.

The chain couples TRBV11-2 to TRBJ2-1, with D possibly being TRBD2 (5 bases). Germline V CDR1 and CDR2: SGHAT, FQNNGV. The ends were cut back, 5 bases at V and 15 bases at J, with 17 bases in the middle. The CDR3 loop spans 12 amino acids. Here the CDR3 DNA reads TGTGCCAGCAGCCCCCGGGGTATGCGGTCGTTCTTC. Its translation: CASSPRGMRSFF.

The chain carries TRBV5-1 and TRBJ2-3; tentatively, D is TRBD1 (5 bases). There are 14 residues in the CDR3. Trimming removed 4 bases from V and 6 bases from J, with 15 bases in between. CDR1 is SGHRS and CDR2 is YFSETQ in the germline V gene. The CDR3 reads CASSGGHPSDTQYF. In DNA, the CDR3 is TGCGCCAGCAGCGGCGGACACCCCTCGGATACGCAGTATTTT.

This chain links TRBV5-6 with TRBJ2-6, with TRBD2 as a possible D gene (7 bases). The CDR3 loop spans 18 amino acids. V lost 4 bases and J 0 bases, leaving 17 bases between the germline ends. Germline CDR1 is SGHDT and CDR2 is YYEEEE. The CDR3 protein is CASSHQRRGGSGANVLTF. CDR3 coding DNA: TGTGCCAGCAGCCATCAGCGTAGGGGGGGCTCTGGGGCCAACGTCCTGACTTTC.

The V gene is TRBV4-1, the J gene TRBJ1-1, with D possibly being TRBD1 (6 bases). V lost 3 bases and J lost 10, with 9 bases in between. The CDR3 loop spans 11 amino acids. From germline, CDR1 is MGHRA and CDR2 YSYEKL. CDR3 in amino acids: CASSQTGVAFF. DNA of the CDR3: TGCGCCAGCAGCCAGACAGGCGTAGCTTTCTTT.

The rearrangement links TRBV5-4 to TRBJ1-3; D possibly corresponds to TRBD1 (6 bases). The length of the CDR3 is 16 residues. Germline CDR1 is SGHNT and CDR2 is YYREEE (reference sequence). The V end lost 0 bases, the J end lost 0 bases, and 10 bases lay between the germline ends. CDR3 nucleotides: TGTGCCAGCAGCTTGGCGGGGGGGCTCTCTGGAAACACCATATATTTT. It translates to CASSLAGGLSGNTIYF.

The V and J genes are TRBV5-1 and TRBJ1-5; D gene ambiguous. The CDR3 loop spans 15 amino acids. Trimming pared 4 bases from V and 0 bases from J, leaving 11 bases between. Germline assignment: CDR1 SGHRS and CDR2 YFSETQ. CDR3 nucleotide sequence: TGCGCCAGCAGCCCCTCCGGAGGTAGCAATCAGCCCCAGCATTTT. Protein: CASSPSGGSNQPQHF. Together with reference TRBV5-1 and TRBJ1-5, the CDR3 gives the full variable domain: KAGVTQTPRYLIKTRGQQVTLSCSPISGHRSVSWYQQTPGQGLQFLFEYFSETQRNKGNFPGRFSGRQFSNSRSEMNVSTLELGDSALYLCASSPSGGSNQPQHFGDGTRLSIL.

V usage is TRBV5-5 and J usage is TRBJ2-1; TRBD1 is a possible D gene (6 bases). Trimming pared 4 bases from V and 8 bases from J, leaving 19 bases between. This CDR3 spans 15 amino acids. Germline CDR1 is SGHKS and CDR2 is YYEKEE (reference sequence). The CDR3 DNA follows: TGTGCCAGCAGCACGGATGGGGGCATTTGGGATGAGCAGTTCTTC. This gives the protein CASSTDGGIWDEQFF.

The rearrangement links TRBV6-6 to TRBJ1-1; TRBD1 matches at 9 bases. This CDR3 is built from 14 residues. Per germline, CDR1 MNHNY and CDR2 SVGAGI (reference sequence). V lost 2 bases to trimming and J lost 4 bases; unmatched junction nucleotides: 2. Here the CDR3 DNA reads TGTGCCAGCAGTTACGACAGGGGGACCACTGAAGCTTTCTTT. It is translated as CASSYDRGTTEAFF.

This clone was detected a few times. The chain is built from TRBV4-1 and TRBJ2-7; 8 bases agree with TRBD1. This CDR3 has 14 amino acids. Germline lookup yields CDR1 MGHRA and CDR2 YSYEKL. Losses at the gene ends were 1 base for V and 2 bases for J; bases not matched to a gene: 1. CDR3 sequence reads: CASSQGTGTYEQYF. For the CDR3, the DNA is TGCGCCAGCAGCCAAGGGACAGGGACCTACGAGCAGTACTTC.

This chain joins TRBV25-1 and TRBJ2-1, with 8 nucleotides matching TRBD2. There are 15 residues in the CDR3. Germline loops: CDR1 MGHDK, CDR2 SYGVNS. Trimming cost V 4 bases and J 6 bases; bases outside gene matches: 8. The CDR3 nucleotides are TGTGCCAGCAGTGCTTTGGCGGGAGGCGGCAATGAGCAGTTCTTC. Translation: CASSALAGGGNEQFF.

This clone was seen a single time. The J gene is TRBJ2-2, the V gene TRBV29-1, with D hard to call. V was pared by 2 bases and J by 0 bases, with 4 bases between. The CDR3 consists of 13 residues. CDR1 is SQVTM and CDR2 is ANQGSEA in the germline V gene. The CDR3 sequence: CSVESANTGELFF. CDR3 in DNA: TGCAGCGTTGAATCTGCGAACACCGGGGAGCTGTTTTTT.

The V and J genes are TRBV5-1 and TRBJ1-1, with D hard to call. The CDR3 extends over 15 amino acids. The V end lost 4 bases, the J end lost 3 bases, and 16 bases lay between the germline ends. CDR1 and CDR2 (germline): SGHRS, YFSETQ. The CDR3 nucleotides are TGCGCCAGCAGCCTGTACTGGCAGACATACACTGAAGCTTTCTTT. It translates to CASSLYWQTYTEAFF.

This clone appeared a single time. The J gene is TRBJ1-5, the V gene TRBV3-1 (or the pseudogene TRBV3-2), with D possibly TRBD1 on 6 matching bases. CDR3 length: 14 amino acids. Trimming pared 1 base from V and 3 bases from J, leaving 7 bases between. Per germline, CDR1 LGHDT and CDR2 YNNKEL (reference sequence). CDR3 residues: CASSQGGLNQPQHF. CDR3 nucleotides: TGTGCCAGCAGCCAAGGGGGGCTCAATCAGCCCCAGCATTTT.

This clone appeared a few times. This chain connects TRBV7-9 to TRBJ1-2; tentative D call: TRBD1 (5 bases). From germline, CDR1 is SEHNR and CDR2 FQNEAQ (reference sequence). Trimming took off 0 bases at V and 7 bases at J, with 12 bases between the two ends. CDR3 length: 14 amino acids. The CDR3 protein is CASSLASVGVGYTF. In DNA, the CDR3 is TGTGCCAGCAGCTTAGCGAGTGTAGGGGTTGGCTACACCTTC.

The chain combines TRBV7-3 with TRBJ2-7, with TRBD1 matching 8 bases. There are 15 residues in the CDR3. CDR1 SGHTA and CDR2 FQGTGA come from the germline V gene. V lost 5 bases to trimming and J lost 0 bases; unmatched junction nucleotides: 6. The CDR3, as DNA: TGTGCCAGCAGCATGGACAGGGCTTTCTCCTACGAGCAGTACTTC. Its translation is CASSMDRAFSYEQYF.

The chain uses TRBV12-3 or TRBV12-4 and TRBJ1-1; D possibly corresponds to TRBD1 (5 bases). The CDR3 is 13 residues long. V lost 6 bases, J lost 3 bases, and 11 bases lay in between. The CDR3 sequence is CASRWGGDTEAFF. CDR3 in DNA: TGTGCCAGCAGATGGGGGGGTGACACTGAAGCTTTCTTT.

The chain combines TRBV3-1 (or the pseudogene TRBV3-2) with TRBJ2-1, with TRBD2 matching over 9 bases. The CDR3 is 17 amino acids. The junction had 7 bases not matched to a gene; V was cut back by 4 bases and J by 0 bases. CDR1 is LGHDT and CDR2 is YNNKEL in the germline V gene (reference sequence). CDR3 residues: CASSLLGTSRSYNEQFF. Written as DNA, the CDR3 is TGTGCCAGCAGCCTCCTTGGGACTAGCCGCTCCTACAATGAGCAGTTCTTC.

The chain carries TRBV29-1 and TRBJ1-1; D is uncertain. Trimming removed 4 bases at V and 0 bases at J, with 9 bases between. Germline CDR1 SQVTM, CDR2 ANQGSEA. This CDR3 is 13 amino acids long. CDR3: CSVVHTLNTEAFF. The CDR3 DNA follows: TGCAGCGTTGTTCACACCCTGAACACTGAAGCTTTCTTT.